The 22 T cell receptor beta chains below were found in one sample sequenced in a study of T cell changes during pregnancy in multiple sclerosis. Generated by immunoSEQ multiplex PCR, the TCRdb table keeps only in-frame clones and is missing some. The sample holds some 80,000 clones, nearly 95% seen once. The specimen comprised peripheral blood, sampled in the second trimester of pregnancy. The receptors derive from a female donor with multiple sclerosis, enrolled in a pregnancy study.

The rearrangement links TRBV4-2 to TRBJ2-5; 14 nucleotides agree with TRBD2. With V trimmed by 2 bases and J by 6 bases, 14 bases remained unmatched. The CDR3 extends over 19 amino acids. Germline V gene lookup returns CDR1 LGHNA and CDR2 YNFKEQ. CDR3 residues: CASSQPRTSGRKWLKTQYF. Written as DNA, the CDR3 is TGTGCCAGCAGCCAACCTCGGACTAGCGGGAGGAAATGGTTGAAGACCCAGTACTTC.

The J gene is TRBJ2-7, the V gene TRBV4-1; TRBD1 matches 9 bases. Unmatched junction bases numbered 7, after V lost 8 bases and J lost 2 bases. CDR1 is MGHRA and CDR2 is YSYEKL in the germline V gene. The CDR3 length is 14 residues. CDR3 residues: CASAWTGDAYEQYF. DNA for the CDR3: TGCGCCAGCGCCTGGACAGGGGACGCCTACGAGCAGTACTTC.

The genes are TRBV25-1 and TRBJ2-1, with 9 bases aligning to TRBD2. The CDR3 totals 16 residues. From germline, CDR1 is MGHDK and CDR2 SYGVNS. The J segment lost 5 bases and the V segment lost 2 bases, leaving 7 bases of the junction unmatched. The CDR3 protein is CASSEQGGRADNEQFF. The CDR3 DNA is TGTGCCAGCAGTGAACAGGGCGGGAGGGCCGACAATGAGCAGTTCTTC.

The chain links TRBV28 to TRBJ2-1; TRBD2 aligns across 13 bases. The CDR3 spans 16 residues. CDR1 MDHEN and CDR2 SYDVKM come from the germline V gene. Unmatched junction bases numbered 9, after V lost 4 bases and J lost 9 bases. The CDR3 spells CASSSAGTSGKVEQFF. The CDR3 DNA follows: TGTGCCAGCAGTTCCGCCGGGACTAGCGGGAAGGTTGAGCAGTTCTTC.

V is TRBV7-9 and J is TRBJ1-4; D is perhaps TRBD1 (6 bases). The CDR3 consists of 15 residues. The V gene lost 1 base and the J gene lost 7 bases, with 13 bases spanning the gap. Germline CDR1 and CDR2: SEHNR and FQNEAQ (reference sequence). CDR3 nucleotides: TGTGCCAGCAGCTTAGTGGTGGGGGCTCGTGAAAAACTGTTTTTT. Protein sequence: CASSLVVGAREKLFF.

The genes are TRBV2 and TRBJ1-1, with 9 positions matching TRBD1. V dropped 7 bases and J dropped 5; count of bases not matched to a gene: 8. The CDR3 spans 14 residues. Germline V gene sequence: CDR1 SNHLY, CDR2 FYNNEI. The CDR3 loop reads CASTKQGAVTEAFF. CDR3 sequence (DNA): TGTGCCAGCACCAAACAGGGGGCTGTGACTGAAGCTTTCTTT.

The J gene is TRBJ2-2, the V gene TRBV5-1, with 8 bases aligning to TRBD2. The CDR3 sequence is 16 residues long. CDR1 is SGHRS, CDR2 YFSETQ, per germline. V dropped 0 bases and J dropped 1; count of bases not matched to a gene: 2. The CDR3 protein is CASSLASGRNTGELFF. Written as DNA, the CDR3 is TGCGCCAGCAGCTTGGCGAGCGGGAGGAACACCGGGGAGCTGTTTTTT.

The chain has TRBV4-1 and TRBJ2-1; 9 bases fit TRBD2. The V gene end was trimmed by 0 bases and the J gene end by 5 bases; junction bases not matched to a gene: 11. The CDR3 runs 18 residues. Germline V lookup: CDR1 MGHRA, CDR2 YSYEKL. The CDR3 here is CASSQDLAGGPEDNEQFF. DNA for the CDR3: TGCGCCAGCAGCCAAGACCTTGCGGGAGGGCCGGAAGACAATGAGCAGTTCTTC.

The chain carries TRBV5-6 and TRBJ2-7, with D possibly being TRBD2 (5 bases). The germline V gene encodes CDR1 SGHDT and CDR2 YYEEEE. V lost 4 bases and J lost 6, with 20 bases in between. The CDR3 is 15 residues long. As DNA, the CDR3 is TGTGCCAGCAGCGAACTAGGGTTGGGGTCTCCCGAGCAGTACTTC. This translates into CASSELGLGSPEQYF.

The chain uses TRBV28 and TRBJ2-1, with TRBD2 matching 7 bases. V trimming: 8 bases; J trimming: 9 bases; junction bases outside the gene matches: 7. This CDR3 has 12 amino acids. The V gene's germline CDR1 is MDHEN and CDR2 SYDVKM. CDR3 nucleotides: TGTGCCAGCGGATGGCGGGAGAGTGAGCAGTTCTTC. Amino acid sequence: CASGWRESEQFF. Full variable domain (missing parts from reference TRBV28 and TRBJ2-1): DVKVTQSSRYLVKRTGEKVFLECVQDMDHENMFWYRQDPGLGLRLIYFSYDVKMKEKGDIPEGYSVSREKKERFSLILESASTNQTSMYLCASGWRESEQFFGPGTRLTVL.

The chain has TRBV27 and TRBJ1-1; 8 bases are shared with TRBD1. J gave up 0 bases and V 4 bases, and 7 bases lay outside the gene matches. The CDR3 length is 16 residues. Germline V gene data show CDR1 as MNHEY and CDR2 as SMNVEV (reference sequence). The CDR3 region has the DNA TGTGCCAGCAGTTCCTCATGGACAGGGTTGAACACTGAAGCTTTCTTT. Translation gives CASSSSWTGLNTEAFF.

The chain has TRBV28 and TRBJ1-2, with no clear D. Germline CDR1 is MDHEN and CDR2 is SYDVKM. The CDR3 extends over 13 amino acids. With 8 bases removed from V and 0 bases from J, the gap between germline ends came to 10 bases. The CDR3 bases are TGTGCCAGCTCCCTGGGAGCTAACTATGGCTACACCTTC. Amino acid sequence: CASSLGANYGYTF.

The chain employs TRBV18 and TRBJ1-1; weak D call: TRBD1 (5 bases). Germline V gene sequence: CDR1 KGHSH, CDR2 LQKENI. CDR3 length: 16 residues. V was clipped by 0 bases and J by 0 bases, with 11 bases between them. The CDR3 DNA reads as TGTGCCAGCTCACCACCGGGTGGGGCTCTGAACACTGAAGCTTTCTTT. Translating gives CASSPPGGALNTEAFF.

The chain uses TRBV4-3 and TRBJ2-3; the D is unclear. Germline values: CDR1 LGHNA, CDR2 YSLEER. The CDR3 totals 16 residues. V lost 1 base to trimming and J lost 4 bases, with 15 bases between them. The CDR3 here is CASSQGRRSSADTQYF. The CDR3 coding sequence is TGCGCCAGCAGCCAAGGGAGACGATCGTCCGCAGATACGCAGTATTTT.

This chain joins TRBV19 and TRBJ2-3; 9 bases are a match to TRBD2. V lost 3 bases to trimming and J lost 4 bases; unmatched junction nucleotides: 11. Germline lookup yields CDR1 LNHDA and CDR2 SQIVND (reference sequence). This CDR3 has 17 amino acids. The CDR3, as DNA: TGTGCCAGTAGTATGAAGTCGACTAGCGGTTTCCCAGATACGCAGTATTTT. Protein product: CASSMKSTSGFPDTQYF.

This clone showed up just once. This chain links TRBV6-1 with TRBJ1-4; D gene ambiguous. V lost 7 bases and J lost 8, with 11 bases in between. Germline V gene lookup returns CDR1 MNHNS and CDR2 SASEGT. The CDR3 consists of 12 residues. The CDR3 region has the DNA TGTGCCAGCACTACTAGGTGGGAAAAACTGTTTTTT. Its protein product is CASTTRWEKLFF.

This clone was found once. The V gene is TRBV30, the J gene TRBJ1-5; possibly TRBD1 for D (6 bases). V lost 4 bases, J lost 6 bases, and 16 bases lay in between. The CDR3 extends over 14 amino acids. CDR1 is GTSNPN, CDR2 SVGIG, per germline (reference sequence). The CDR3: CAWTTGGAGQPQHF. In DNA form, the CDR3 reads TGTGCCTGGACCACGGGGGGGGCGGGTCAGCCCCAGCATTTT.

The chain is built from TRBV10-2 and TRBJ2-5; 7 bases are a match to TRBD2. Germline-derived CDR1 and CDR2 are WSHSY and SAAADI. J was trimmed by 1 base and V by 9 bases; bases with no gene match: 2. This CDR3 has 12 residues. The CDR3 coding sequence is TGCGCCAGTCGACTAGCCCAAGAGACCCAGTACTTC. Translated: CASRLAQETQYF.

This sequence joins TRBV27 and TRBJ2-5; D unresolved. The ends were cut back, 3 bases at V and 5 bases at J, with 10 bases in the middle. This CDR3 contains 13 residues. The germline CDR1 and CDR2 sequences are MNHEY and SMNVEV (reference sequence). CDR3 in amino acids: CASSFRDPETQYF. Here the CDR3 DNA reads TGTGCCAGCAGTTTCCGAGATCCGGAGACCCAGTACTTC.

The rearrangement joins TRBV11-2 to TRBJ1-2; TRBD1 aligns across 9 bases. The CDR3 has 14 amino acids. The junction had 6 bases not matched to a gene; V was cut back by 3 bases and J by 7 bases. The germline CDR1 and CDR2 sequences are SGHAT and FQNNGV. CDR3 amino acids: CASSFGQGRTGYTF. DNA for the CDR3: TGTGCCAGCAGCTTCGGACAGGGGAGAACTGGCTACACCTTC.

The J gene is TRBJ1-2, the V gene TRBV30; 8 positions agree with TRBD1. J gave up 0 bases and V 8 bases, and 5 bases lay outside the gene matches. Germline loops: CDR1 GTSNPN, CDR2 SVGIG (reference sequence). The CDR3 runs 13 residues. CDR3 bases: TGTGCCGGAGAGACAGGGGCTAACTATGGCTACACCTTC. Residues: CAGETGANYGYTF.

The CDR3 loop reads CASSSRVFGNQPQHF. The CDR3 coding sequence is TGTGCCAGCAGTTCCAGGGTGTTTGGCAATCAGCCCCAGCATTTT. The chain uses TRBV28 and TRBJ1-5, with a possible D match to TRBD1 (5 bases). The V gene's germline CDR1 is MDHEN and CDR2 SYDVKM. Trimming shortened V by 4 bases and J by 2 bases, and 12 bases separated the two germline ends. This CDR3 has 15 residues.